What follows are 21 T cell receptor beta chains derived from one specimen sequenced in a study of CD4 T cells in relation to SARS-CoV-2 and coronaviruses (dated by TCRdb to 2020 to 2022). CD4+ T cells from unexposed donors were collected before the COVID-19 pandemic (2011-2018). Following 10 days of culture, the EasySep CD4+ T cell isolation kit was used to isolate CD4+ T cells. No antigens are known for them. Libraries were built with the immunoSEQ multiplex PCR assay. This is the immuneACCESS table as TCRdb keeps it, with only in-frame sequences that have V and J called. A part of the clones is gone; compared with another copy, unresolved V genes explain less than half, and the rest is unexplained. The sample table contains approximately 12,000 clones; only one count was recorded for approximately 82% of them. Jointly, the top ten make up 13% of the sample. The sequenced sample was CD4+ T cells from PBMCs, cultured in vitro. Source of these receptors: a human donor in good health.

This rearrangement joins TRBV6-2 or TRBV6-3 to TRBJ1-1, with a weak D call TRBD1 (6 bases). Looked up from germline, CDR1 is MNHEY and CDR2 is SVGEGT. Trimming pared 0 bases from V and 4 bases from J, leaving 12 bases between. The CDR3 is 15 amino acids. The CDR3 is CASSYSSGARTEAFF. The DNA for the CDR3 is TGTGCCAGCAGTTACTCGTCAGGGGCGCGCACTGAAGCTTTCTTT.

This rearrangement joins TRBV29-1 to TRBJ1-3; D is undetermined. V was pared by 3 bases and J by 0 bases, with 9 bases between. CDR1 and CDR2 (germline): SQVTM, ANQGSEA. The CDR3 spans 14 residues. Here the CDR3 reads CSVDPTSSGNTIYF. The CDR3, as DNA: TGCAGCGTTGACCCCACGAGCTCTGGAAACACCATATATTTT.

V usage is TRBV12-3 or TRBV12-4 and J usage is TRBJ2-1; D not certain. V lost 2 bases, J lost 9 bases, and 5 bases lay in between. The CDR3 has 11 residues. The CDR3 DNA is TGTGCCAGCAGTTTAAATAGTGAGCAGTTCTTC. As protein: CASSLNSEQFF.

The chain employs TRBV23-1 and TRBJ2-1; tentatively, D is TRBD1 or TRBD2 (5 bases each). TRBV23-1 is given ORF status, its function remaining uncertain. The CDR3 has 19 amino acids. V was pared by 4 bases and J by 4 bases, with 26 bases between. The DNA for the CDR3 is TGCGCCAGCAGTCTGGGAGATAAGGGACCGACTACGCTTTACAATGAGCAGTTCTTC. Its translation: CASSLGDKGPTTLYNEQFF.

J is TRBJ2-3 and V is TRBV5-4; D is undetermined. V lost 0 bases and J 0 bases, leaving 11 bases between the germline ends. CDR3 length equals 16 residues. The germline CDR1 and CDR2 sequences are SGHNT and YYREEE (reference sequence). The CDR3 region has the DNA TGTGCCAGCAGCTTGGACACTCACCCTAGCACAGATACGCAGTATTTT. Translated: CASSLDTHPSTDTQYF.

J is TRBJ1-1 and V is TRBV19; D gene uncertain. V was pared by 4 bases and J by 3 bases, with 9 bases between. Germline CDR1 and CDR2: LNHDA and SQIVND (reference sequence). There are 13 residues in the CDR3. CDR3 nucleotides: TGTGCCAGTAGTAGGCCCCCCTACACTGAAGCTTTCTTT. Residues: CASSRPPYTEAFF.

This clone was counted between two and nine times. The V gene is TRBV4-1, the J gene TRBJ2-2; tentative D call: TRBD1 (5 bases). This CDR3 region has 17 residues. V was trimmed by 4 bases and J by 2 bases, leaving 17 bases between them. Germline CDR1 MGHRA, CDR2 YSYEKL. The DNA for the CDR3 is TGCGCCAGCAGCCCGAGGACACACAGGATTAACACCGGGGAGCTGTTTTTT. It yields the protein CASSPRTHRINTGELFF.

The rearrangement links TRBV4-1 to TRBJ2-7; D is perhaps TRBD1 (6 bases). The CDR3 runs 15 residues. Trimming left V 1 base short and J 5 bases short, with 15 bases between. The germline V gene encodes CDR1 MGHRA and CDR2 YSYEKL. Here the CDR3 reads CASSQGQGNSNEQYF. CDR3 DNA: TGCGCCAGCAGCCAAGGGCAGGGGAATTCCAACGAGCAGTACTTC.

CDR3 bases: TGTGCCAGCAGCCTGGGACTAGCGGGAGATGGAGATACGCAGTATTTT. Translation: CASSLGLAGDGDTQYF. V usage is TRBV3-1 (or the pseudogene TRBV3-2) and J usage is TRBJ2-3, with 14 bases matching TRBD2. The CDR3 has 16 residues. Germline V gene data show CDR1 as LGHDT and CDR2 as YNNKEL (reference sequence). With 4 bases clipped from V and 5 bases from J, the junction kept 5 bases outside the gene matches.

The V and J genes are TRBV3-1 (or the pseudogene TRBV3-2) and TRBJ2-7; 7 nucleotides align to TRBD1. With 1 base clipped from V and 2 bases from J, the junction kept 5 bases outside the gene matches. The CDR3 is 15 residues long. In germline, CDR1 is LGHDT, CDR2 YNNKEL (reference sequence). In nucleotides, the CDR3 is TGTGCCAGCAGCCAAGTGCTGGGACAGCCCTACGAGCAGTACTTC. Its protein product is CASSQVLGQPYEQYF.

The rearrangement joins TRBV4-3 to TRBJ2-5; 15 bases fit TRBD2. The germline V gene has CDR1 LGHNA and CDR2 YSLEER. CDR3 length: 17 amino acids. Trimming removed 4 bases from V and 4 bases from J; junction bases left unmatched: 7. The CDR3 loop is CASSPGLAGGGGETQYF. For the CDR3, the DNA is TGCGCCAGCAGCCCGGGACTAGCGGGGGGCGGTGGAGAGACCCAGTACTTC.

V and J are TRBV14 and TRBJ2-3; tentatively, D is TRBD2 (5 bases). V was trimmed by 1 base and J by 4 bases, leaving 6 bases between them. Germline assignment: CDR1 SGHDN and CDR2 FVKESK. The CDR3 runs to 13 residues. The CDR3 spells CASSQAGSDTQYF. The CDR3 DNA is TGTGCCAGCAGCCAAGCGGGGTCAGATACGCAGTATTTT.

The J gene is TRBJ2-5, the V gene TRBV5-1; a possible D gene is TRBD1 (6 bases). Trimming removed 3 bases at V and 5 bases at J, with 14 bases between. Germline V gives CDR1 SGHRS, CDR2 YFSETQ. This CDR3 contains 14 residues. In DNA form, the CDR3 reads TGCGCCAGCAGCTATAGACAGGATAGGGAGACCCAGTACTTC. Encoded protein: CASSYRQDRETQYF.

The chain carries TRBV4-1 and TRBJ1-5; D possibly corresponds to TRBD1 (5 bases). Germline values: CDR1 MGHRA, CDR2 YSYEKL. The length of the CDR3 is 13 residues. Trimming took 4 bases from V and 4 from J, leaving 8 bases between them. The CDR3 bases are TGCGCCAGCAGCCGGGGCAGAAATCAGCCCCAGCATTTT. Translating gives CASSRGRNQPQHF.

The V call is TRBV7-2, the J call TRBJ2-5; D possibly uses TRBD1 or TRBD2 (5 bases each). The V and J ends lost 6 bases and 1 base respectively, with 12 bases between them. CDR3 length: 14 residues. Per the germline V gene, CDR1 is SGHTA and CDR2 is FQGNSA. The chain's CDR3 is CASSRIGAQETQYF. The CDR3 region has the DNA TGTGCCAGCAGTCGTATCGGGGCCCAAGAGACCCAGTACTTC.

V and J are TRBV4-1 and TRBJ2-1, with D perhaps TRBD2 (5 bases). The V gene lost 4 bases and the J gene lost 0 bases, with 10 bases spanning the gap. The CDR3 covers 15 residues. Germline CDR1 MGHRA, CDR2 YSYEKL. CDR3 nucleotides: TGCGCCAGCAGCCCGGGGTTGAGCTCCTACAATGAGCAGTTCTTC. The encoded protein is CASSPGLSSYNEQFF.

The gene calls are TRBV9 and TRBJ2-5; TRBD2 agrees at 12 bases. V trimming: 0 bases; J trimming: 4 bases; junction bases outside the gene matches: 1. This CDR3 region has 15 residues. Germline V lookup: CDR1 SGDLS, CDR2 YYNGEE. CDR3 DNA sequence: TGTGCCAGCAGCGTAGGACTAGCGGGAGCAGAGACCCAGTACTTC. Its translation is CASSVGLAGAETQYF.

This clone was detected a few times. The chain links TRBV7-3 to TRBJ1-2; 9 nucleotides line up with TRBD1. CDR1 SGHTA and CDR2 FQGTGA come from the germline V gene. Trimming removed 5 bases from V and 8 bases from J; junction bases left unmatched: 9. This CDR3 contains 14 residues. DNA for the CDR3: TGTGCCAGCAGCCCGCCGGGACAGGGAGAAGGCTACACCTTC. Residues: CASSPPGQGEGYTF.

This rearrangement joins TRBV7-3 to TRBJ2-3; possibly TRBD1 or TRBD2 for D (6 bases each). Germline V CDR1 and CDR2: SGHTA, FQGTGA. CDR3 length: 13 residues. V gave up 0 bases and J gave up 11 bases, with 12 bases separating them. The CDR3 sequence is CASSLTAGGEQYF. The CDR3 bases are TGTGCCAGCAGCTTAACGGCCGGGGGCGAGCAGTATTTT.

The rearrangement links TRBV9 to TRBJ2-7, with a possible D match to TRBD2 (6 bases). V was cut by 3 bases and J by 2 bases, with 21 bases left in between. This CDR3 contains 17 residues. Germline CDR1 and CDR2: SGDLS and YYNGEE. The CDR3 DNA sequence: TGTGCCAGCAGCGCCCAAGTACCCGGGACTCCTACCTACGAGCAGTACTTC. It is translated as CASSAQVPGTPTYEQYF.

The chain combines TRBV10-3 with TRBJ1-2, with D perhaps matching TRBD1 (6 bases). The CDR3 loop spans 16 amino acids. The V end was cut by 6 bases, the J end by 8 bases, with 25 bases between. From germline, CDR1 is ENHRY and CDR2 SYGVKD. This CDR3 is CAIRGTGAPWVGGYTF. The CDR3 DNA is TGTGCCATCAGGGGGACGGGGGCTCCCTGGGTTGGAGGCTACACCTTC.